These 24 T cell receptor beta chains were sequenced from one sample in a study of T-cell memory formation after mild COVID-19. MiXCR, applied by TCRdb to the 5' RACE reads, yields one record per CDR3 protein. The sample has tens of thousands of distinct CDR3 sequences, about 7% seen once. The sequencing input was PBMCs or a T cell subset sorted from them (not recorded which). These receptor sequences come from a man between 18 and 29 years old who had mild COVID-19 (a few samples of this study predate the infection). Cell type and time point are not known.

This clonotype was seen a single time. The J gene is TRBJ2-3, the V gene TRBV5-1; 10 nucleotides match TRBD2. Germline lookup yields CDR1 SGHRS and CDR2 YFSETQ. Germline trimming cut 4 bases from V and 2 bases from J; bases unmatched to any gene: 7. This CDR3 contains 16 residues. The CDR3 here is CASSPTGTSDTDTQYF. The CDR3 bases are TGCGCCAGCAGCCCGACCGGGACTAGCGACACAGATACGCAGTATTTT.

The chain combines TRBV10-3 with TRBJ2-2, with unresolved D. The CDR3 consists of 13 residues. The germline V and J ends were trimmed by 4 bases and 1 base, with 4 bases remaining between them. Germline V gene data show CDR1 as ENHRY and CDR2 as SYGVKD. The DNA of the CDR3 is TGTGCCATCAGTGGCGGGAACACCGGGGAGCTGTTTTTT. Protein sequence: CAISGGNTGELFF.

In this sample, this clonotype turned up a few times. The chain is built from TRBV12-3 or TRBV12-4 and TRBJ2-5; D is unclear. Trimming stripped 3 bases from V and 3 bases from J, with 14 bases between. The CDR3 has 15 residues. This chain's CDR3 is CASSLPWTAKETQYF. CDR3 nucleotides: TGTGCCAGCAGTTTGCCCTGGACGGCAAAAGAGACCCAGTACTTC.

The chain joins TRBV5-1 to TRBJ1-2; D unresolved. This CDR3 has 14 amino acids. CDR1 and CDR2 from the germline V gene are SGHRS and YFSETQ. Deletions cut 5 bases from V and 4 bases from J, with 15 bases between. The CDR3 DNA follows: TGCGCCAGCAGTCCAAAGGACGGGTCCTATGGCTACACCTTC. Protein: CASSPKDGSYGYTF. The complete variable domain, with remaining parts taken from reference TRBV5-1 and TRBJ1-2, reads KAGVTQTPRYLIKTRGQQVTLSCSPISGHRSVSWYQQTPGQGLQFLFEYFSETQRNKGNFPGRFSGRQFSNSRSEMNVSTLELGDSALYLCASSPKDGSYGYTFGSGTRLTVV.

This chain links TRBV11-2 with TRBJ2-7; D possibly corresponds to TRBD2 (5 bases). Trimming took off 5 bases at V and 1 base at J, with 9 bases between the two ends. CDR3 size: 13 residues. The V gene's germline CDR1 is SGHAT and CDR2 FQNNGV. CDR3 DNA sequence: TGTGCCAGCAGCCGAGCGGCTTCCTACGAGCAGTACTTC. Its translation: CASSRAASYEQYF.

The rearrangement joins TRBV30 to TRBJ2-5; 15 bases are a match to TRBD2. Unmatched junction bases numbered 4, after V lost 0 bases and J lost 5 bases. In germline, CDR1 is GTSNPN, CDR2 SVGIG (reference sequence). This CDR3 is built from 16 residues. The CDR3 protein is CAWSVGTSGGLETQYF. In nucleotides, the CDR3 is TGTGCCTGGAGTGTGGGGACTAGCGGGGGGTTGGAGACCCAGTACTTC. The whole variable domain, remainder taken from reference TRBV30 and TRBJ2-5, is SQTIHQWPATLVQPVGSPLSLECTVEGTSNPNLYWYRQAAGRGLQLLFYSVGIGQISSEVPQNLSASRPQDRQFILSSKKLLLSDSGFYLCAWSVGTSGGLETQYFGPGTRLLVL.

This clonotype was seen many times. This chain uses TRBV7-2 with TRBJ2-2; D unresolved. CDR3 length: 15 residues. V was pared by 6 bases and J by 1 base, with 12 bases between. CDR1 and CDR2 from the germline V gene are SGHTA and FQGNSA. As DNA, the CDR3 is TGTGCCAGCAGGCACTCCGATAGGAACACCGGGGAGCTGTTTTTT. Its translation: CASRHSDRNTGELFF. The full variable domain, with the rest looked up from reference TRBV7-2 and TRBJ2-2, is GAGVSQSPSNKVTEKGKDVELRCDPISGHTALYWYRQSLGQGLEFLIYFQGNSAPDKSGLPSDRFSAERTGGSVSTLTIQRTQQEDSAVYLCASRHSDRNTGELFFGEGSRLTVL.

The gene calls are TRBV2 and TRBJ2-1; TRBD2 matches 12 bases. Looked up from germline, CDR1 is SNHLY and CDR2 is FYNNEI. This CDR3 is 15 amino acids long. The trim removed 6 bases at V and 5 bases at J, leaving 5 bases unmatched. CDR3 amino acids: CASSLTSGGNNEQFF. DNA for the CDR3: TGTGCCAGCAGCCTGACTAGCGGGGGCAACAATGAGCAGTTCTTC.

The gene calls are TRBV10-3 and TRBJ2-2; no definite D call. V shed 4 bases and J shed 1 base, with 7 bases lying between them. CDR1 and CDR2 from the germline V gene are ENHRY and SYGVKD. The CDR3 length is 14 residues. CDR3 in amino acids: CAISGLGNTGELFF. The CDR3 DNA sequence: TGTGCCATCAGTGGCTTGGGGAACACCGGGGAGCTGTTTTTT.

This clonotype was picked up a small number of times. The CDR3 DNA follows: TGTGCCAGCAGCTTAACAGGGGGGGGTCAGCCCCAGCATTTT. Translation gives CASSLTGGGQPQHF. This chain connects TRBV7-2 to TRBJ1-5; TRBD1 matches 8 bases. The CDR3 spans 14 residues. The V gene end was trimmed by 2 bases and the J gene end by 6 bases; junction bases not matched to a gene: 3. The germline gives CDR1 SGHTA, CDR2 FQGNSA.

The rearrangement joins TRBV7-9 to TRBJ1-2; possibly TRBD1 for D (5 bases). V lost 5 bases to trimming and J lost 6 bases, with 19 bases between them. Germline lookup yields CDR1 SEHNR and CDR2 FQNEAQ (reference sequence). CDR3 length: 15 residues. This CDR3 reads CASSAWGIRNHGYTF. In DNA, the CDR3 is TGTGCCAGCAGCGCCTGGGGCATCAGAAATCATGGCTACACCTTC.

The rearrangement links TRBV28 to TRBJ1-2; weak D call: TRBD1 (5 bases). The CDR3 covers 12 residues. Deletions cut 7 bases from V and 8 bases from J, with 14 bases between. Germline assignment: CDR1 MDHEN and CDR2 SYDVKM. The DNA for the CDR3 is TGTGCCAGCACTCCCCGGGGGACCGGCTACACCTTC. Protein: CASTPRGTGYTF.

The gene calls are TRBV7-2 and TRBJ1-6; 7 bases agree with TRBD1. V lost 2 bases and J lost 7; bases outside the gene matches: 5. Germline values: CDR1 SGHTA, CDR2 FQGNSA. There are 15 residues in the CDR3. CDR3 nucleotide sequence: TGTGCCAGCAGCTTATTCGGGACAGAGAATTCACCCCTCCACTTT. Translated: CASSLFGTENSPLHF.

This clonotype appeared a few times. The chain combines TRBV11-2 with TRBJ2-1, with 10 bases matching TRBD1. Trimming cost V 6 bases and J 10 bases; bases outside gene matches: 12. Germline values: CDR1 SGHAT, CDR2 FQNNGV. The CDR3 contains 15 residues. The CDR3 loop reads CASSYGQGGIEEQFF. The DNA for the CDR3 is TGTGCCAGCAGTTACGGACAGGGGGGTATCGAGGAGCAGTTCTTC. Drawing the rest from reference TRBV11-2 and TRBJ2-1, the complete variable domain is EAGVAQSPRYKIIEKRQSVAFWCNPISGHATLYWYQQILGQGPKLLIQFQNNGVVDDSQLPKDRFSAERLKGVDSTLKIQPAKLEDSAVYLCASSYGQGGIEEQFFGPGTRLTVL.

This clonotype was found a few times. CDR3 nucleotide sequence: TGTGCCACCAGCAGAGATGGGCCTCTGGAGCGTCATGAGCAGTTCTTC. It codes for CATSRDGPLERHEQFF. This rearrangement joins TRBV15 to TRBJ2-1; D ambiguous. The CDR3 consists of 16 residues. The V end lost 0 bases, the J end lost 8 bases, and 17 bases lay between the germline ends. Per the germline V gene, CDR1 is LNHNV and CDR2 is YYDKDF (reference sequence).

This clonotype showed up just a few times. This chain uses TRBV3-1 with TRBJ1-1; D gene uncertain. The germline V and J ends were trimmed by 5 bases and 5 bases, with 9 bases remaining between them. This CDR3 region has 12 residues. The germline V gene encodes CDR1 LGHDT and CDR2 YNNKEL (reference sequence). Here the CDR3 DNA reads TGTGCCAGCAGCATACGGGGAACTGAAGCTTTCTTT. It translates to CASSIRGTEAFF.

A few counts support this clonotype. This chain links TRBV12-3 or TRBV12-4 with TRBJ1-4, with D tentatively TRBD1 (5 bases). V was shortened by 6 bases and J by 0 bases, with 14 bases between the two germline ends. The CDR3 is 16 amino acids. CDR3 loop: CASRVNWGATNEKLFF. In nucleotides, the CDR3 is TGTGCCAGCAGGGTAAATTGGGGCGCAACTAATGAAAAACTGTTTTTT.

This clonotype was found many times. The chain links TRBV6-2 or TRBV6-3 to TRBJ1-2, with TRBD1 identical over 9 bases. Looked up from germline, CDR1 is MNHEY and CDR2 is SVGEGT. The length of the CDR3 is 13 residues. The trim removed 2 bases at V and 8 bases at J, leaving 3 bases unmatched. The CDR3 nucleotides are TGTGCCAGCAGTTACAGGACAGGGGAAGGCTACACCTTC. As protein: CASSYRTGEGYTF.

This clonotype was counted ten times or more. The rearrangement uses TRBV5-1 and TRBJ2-6; D possibly corresponds to TRBD2 (6 bases). CDR1 is SGHRS, CDR2 YFSETQ, per germline. The CDR3 contains 16 residues. Trimming took off 4 bases at V and 2 bases at J, with 13 bases between the two ends. The CDR3 sequence: CASSGGLLTGANVLTF. CDR3 nucleotide sequence: TGCGCCAGCAGCGGGGGACTGCTAACTGGGGCCAACGTCCTGACTTTC.

This clonotype was detected a few times. The rearrangement links TRBV7-8 to TRBJ1-2; no firm D call. CDR1 is SGHVS, CDR2 FQNEAQ, per germline. The V gene lost 3 bases and the J gene lost 2 bases, with 13 bases spanning the gap. The length of the CDR3 is 15 residues. This CDR3 reads CASSFHSGRNYGYTF. CDR3 nucleotides: TGTGCCAGCAGCTTCCACTCCGGGAGGAACTATGGCTACACCTTC.

In this sample, this clonotype turned up many times. The chain recombines TRBV20-1 with TRBJ2-3, with 10 positions matching TRBD2. Per the germline V gene, CDR1 is DFQATT and CDR2 is SNEGSKA (reference sequence). The CDR3 consists of 16 residues. J gave up 2 bases and V 1 base, and 6 bases lay outside the gene matches. DNA of the CDR3: TGCAGTGCTAGAGTCGGTAGCGGGGGGATCACAGATACGCAGTATTTT. It specifies CSARVGSGGITDTQYF.

This clonotype was detected ten times or more. The genes are TRBV6-5 and TRBJ2-7, with unresolved D. The CDR3 is 12 residues long. Per the germline V gene, CDR1 is MNHEY and CDR2 is SVGAGI. The germline V and J ends were trimmed by 7 bases and 2 bases, with 9 bases remaining between them. The CDR3 DNA sequence: TGTGCCAGCAAACCGATGCCCTACGAGCAGTACGTC. Translating gives CASKPMPYEQYV.

This clonotype showed up just a few times. The chain joins TRBV6-5 to TRBJ1-4; D is uncertain. Germline V lookup: CDR1 MNHEY, CDR2 SVGAGI. The CDR3 extends over 16 amino acids. With 4 bases removed from V and 5 bases from J, the gap between germline ends came to 17 bases. CDR3 in DNA: TGTGCCAGCAGTTCTCGCCCGGGAGTACCCAATGAAAAACTGTTTTTT. Protein: CASSSRPGVPNEKLFF.

The rearrangement links TRBV19 to TRBJ2-1; maybe TRBD1 (5 bases). The V end lost 6 bases, the J end lost 3 bases, and 12 bases lay between the germline ends. The V gene's germline CDR1 is LNHDA and CDR2 SQIVND (reference sequence). CDR3 size: 14 residues. In DNA form, the CDR3 reads TGTGCCAGTAGGCGACAGACCGACTACAATGAGCAGTTCTTC. Amino acid sequence: CASRRQTDYNEQFF.